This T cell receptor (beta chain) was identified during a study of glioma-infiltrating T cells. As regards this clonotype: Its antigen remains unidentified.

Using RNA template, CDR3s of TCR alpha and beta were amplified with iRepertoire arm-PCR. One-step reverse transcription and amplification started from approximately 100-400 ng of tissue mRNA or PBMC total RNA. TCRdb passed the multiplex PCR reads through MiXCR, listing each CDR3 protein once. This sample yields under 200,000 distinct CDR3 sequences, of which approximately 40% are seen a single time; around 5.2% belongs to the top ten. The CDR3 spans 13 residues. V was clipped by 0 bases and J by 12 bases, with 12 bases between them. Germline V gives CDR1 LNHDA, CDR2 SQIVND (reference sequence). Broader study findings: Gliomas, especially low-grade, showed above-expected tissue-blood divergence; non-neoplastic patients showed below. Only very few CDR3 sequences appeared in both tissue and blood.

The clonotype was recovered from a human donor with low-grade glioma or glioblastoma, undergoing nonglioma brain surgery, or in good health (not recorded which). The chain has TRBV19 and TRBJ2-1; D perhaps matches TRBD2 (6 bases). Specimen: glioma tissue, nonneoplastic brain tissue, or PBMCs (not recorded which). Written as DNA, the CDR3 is TGTGCCAGTAGTATAGACCTACTAGCAAGGCAGTTCTTC. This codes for CASSIDLLARQFF.